The clone carrying this T cell receptor beta chain was counted a few times. Its target is unknown. This sample stems from a study of identical twins. Study-wide points: Findings depended on cross-sectional statistics rather than tracking the same donors. For zero-insertion analyses, partial confounding could come from invariant MAIT and iNKT cells. Memory repertoires lacked the insertion deficit that abundant cord blood beta clonotypes showed.

CDR1 and CDR2 from the germline V gene are SNHLY and FYNNEI. The CDR3 spans 16 residues. V was pared by 3 bases and J by 5 bases, with 9 bases of the junction left unmatched. TCRdb reanalysed the 5' RACE reads using MiXCR and keeps one entry per CDR3 protein. The profile shows some 460,000 distinct CDR3 sequences, approximately 15% of them singletons. These data were also filed under a second study, of yellow fever vaccine responses in identical twins.

This sequence was found in a woman younger than 35 in good health. The rearrangement links TRBV2 to TRBJ2-1; 8 nucleotides agree with TRBD2. What was sequenced was CD4+ T cells sorted from blood. CDR3: CASSDPPRRGDNEQFF. The CDR3 nucleotides are TGTGCCAGCAGTGACCCCCCCCGGCGGGGGGACAATGAGCAGTTCTTC.